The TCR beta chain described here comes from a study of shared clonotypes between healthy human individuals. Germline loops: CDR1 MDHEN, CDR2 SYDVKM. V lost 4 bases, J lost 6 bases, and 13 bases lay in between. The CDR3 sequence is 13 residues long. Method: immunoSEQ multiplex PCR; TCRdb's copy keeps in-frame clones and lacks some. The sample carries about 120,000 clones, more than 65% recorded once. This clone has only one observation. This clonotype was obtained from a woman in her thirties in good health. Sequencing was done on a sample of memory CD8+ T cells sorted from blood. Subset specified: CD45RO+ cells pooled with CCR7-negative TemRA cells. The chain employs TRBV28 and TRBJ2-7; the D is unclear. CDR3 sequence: CASSSPDTLEQYF. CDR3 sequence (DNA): TGTGCCAGCAGTTCCCCCGACACGCTCGAGCAGTACTTC.